This T cell receptor beta chain derives from a study of T cell repertoires in cytomegalovirus infection (dated 2019 in TCRdb). Notes on the research overall: Donor HLA type was relevant to the analysis, because carriage of CMV infection together with the matching HLA type was indicated by public TCR beta signatures.

The data were produced on an Illumina HiSeq 1500. Clones were called with MiXCR by TCRdb after fastp trimmed the public reads at Q25, and only in-frame beta chains were retained. Entries that share a CDR3 protein sequence are merged under the most common genes and DNA. The sample contains 250,000 to 300,000 distinct CDR3 sequences, 20% to 30% of them found a single time. In total, the top ten clones hold approximately 15% of the sample. In regard to this clonotype: Its antigen is still unknown. Per-nucleotide qualities are absent, and no much larger clonotype sits a single base away.

What the authors observed across the whole study: The ex vivo response was dominated by HLA-C-restricted CMV-specific TCR beta clonotypes, and the single most frequent clonotype in two of eight donors was supplied by these HLA-C-restricted clonotypes. Carriers of CMV infection plus the relevant HLA type were discriminated by the cumulative frequency of public TCR beta family members in the study cohort and in an independent approximately 360-donor cohort.

Sequencing was carried out using PBMCs. The source is a human donor in good health (CMV status not recorded). Some clones in this sample may be carry-over from other donors' samples.

The CDR3 has the sequence CASSWTGWDNQPQHF. In nucleotides, the sequence is TGTGCCAGCAGTTGGACAGGTTGGGACAATCAGCCCCAGCATTTT. The rearrangement combines TRBV28 with TRBJ1-5, with 7 junctional bases fitting TRBD1. Germline trimming amounts to 4 bases on V and 3 bases on J, with 6 as the count of junction bases outside the gene matches. The germline V gene provides CDR1 MDHEN and CDR2 SYDVKM. Inclusive of the bounding cysteine and phenylalanine, the CDR3 is 15 residues long. The DNA shown is the 45-base CDR3, in frame from base 1. The full variable domain, completed from the reference TRBV28 and TRBJ1-5 proteins outside the CDR3, reads DVKVTQSSRYLVKRTGEKVFLECVQDMDHENMFWYRQDPGLGLRLIYFSYDVKMKEKGDIPEGYSVSREKKERFSLILESASTNQTSMYLCASSWTGWDNQPQHFGDGTRLSIL.